This T cell receptor (beta chain) was obtained from a study of blood T cell repertoires in COVID-19. Study as a whole: Acute and convalescent COVID-19 samples came from the United States, Italy and Spain. From T cells, B-cell-depleted T cells, or PBMCs came the material, which was cDNA or gDNA.

Study processing details: Quantification of nucleated cells was approximated via reference gene primer amplification. The repertoire was sequenced with immunoSEQ multiplex PCR; TCRdb's copy has only in-frame clones and lacks some. The V and J calls and clone size were taken over from that table, and D and trimming were inferred from the DNA. The profile shows 100,000 to 120,000 clones, 72% of them singletons. Sequencing was carried out using peripheral blood. The receptor comes from a woman in her sixties with acute or convalescent COVID-19.

This CDR3 reads CASSHPGGNEQYF. The CDR3 nucleotides read TGTGCCAGCAGCCATCCGGGGGGTAACGAGCAGTACTTC. J is TRBJ2-7 and V is TRBV4-2, with 7 bases that match TRBD2. Germline V gene sequence: CDR1 LGHNA, CDR2 YNFKEQ. This CDR3 is built from 13 residues. The ends lost 3 bases at V and 5 bases at J; junction bases unmatched: 4.